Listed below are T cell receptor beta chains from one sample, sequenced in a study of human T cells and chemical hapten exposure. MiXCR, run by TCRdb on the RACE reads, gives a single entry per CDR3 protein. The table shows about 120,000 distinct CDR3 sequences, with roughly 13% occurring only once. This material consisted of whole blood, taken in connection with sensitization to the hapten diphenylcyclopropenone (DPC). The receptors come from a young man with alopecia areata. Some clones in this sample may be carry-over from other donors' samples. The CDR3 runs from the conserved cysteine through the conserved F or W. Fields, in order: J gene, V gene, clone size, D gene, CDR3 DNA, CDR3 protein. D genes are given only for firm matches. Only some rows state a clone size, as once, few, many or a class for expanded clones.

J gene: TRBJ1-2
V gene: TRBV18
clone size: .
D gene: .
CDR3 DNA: TGTGCCAGCTCACCTTCCCCAGGGTCTGGCTACACCTTC
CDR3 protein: CASSPSPGSGYTF

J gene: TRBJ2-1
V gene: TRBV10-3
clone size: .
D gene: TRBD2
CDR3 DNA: TGTGCCATCAGTAAGGGACTAGCGGGGGAAGGGAGCCACAATGAGCAGTTCTTC
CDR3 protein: CAISKGLAGEGSHNEQFF

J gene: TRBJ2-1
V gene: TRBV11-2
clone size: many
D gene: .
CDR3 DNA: TGTGCCAGCACCCTACTGGGCAGGGTCTACAATGAGCAGTTCTTC
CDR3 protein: CASTLLGRVYNEQFF

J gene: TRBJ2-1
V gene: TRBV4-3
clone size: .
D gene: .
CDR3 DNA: TGCGCCAGCAGCCAAGAATTCCAACGGGGGAATCACTACAATGAGCAGTTCTTC
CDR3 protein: CASSQEFQRGNHYNEQFF

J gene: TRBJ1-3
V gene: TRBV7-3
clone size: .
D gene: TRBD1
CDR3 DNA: TGTGCCAGCAGCGTGACAGGGGGACCTGGAAACACCATATATTTT
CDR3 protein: CASSVTGGPGNTIYF

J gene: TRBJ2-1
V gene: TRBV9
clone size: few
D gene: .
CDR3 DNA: TGTGCCAGCAGCGCTACGACTAGTGAGCAGTTCTTC
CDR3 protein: CASSATTSEQFF

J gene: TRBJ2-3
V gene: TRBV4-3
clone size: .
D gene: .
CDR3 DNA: TGCGCCAGCAGCCAAGTGCGGGGCGCCGGGGACCCAGATACGCAGTATTTT
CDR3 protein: CASSQVRGAGDPDTQYF

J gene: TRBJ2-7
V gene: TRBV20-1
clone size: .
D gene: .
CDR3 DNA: TGCAGTGCTGGGACCGACGTACGCACCTACGAGCAGTACTTC
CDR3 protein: CSAGTDVRTYEQYF

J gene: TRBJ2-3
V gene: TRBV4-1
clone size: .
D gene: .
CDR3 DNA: TGCGCCAGCAGCCCCTACGGAGGTACAGATACGCAGTATTTT
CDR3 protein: CASSPYGGTDTQYF

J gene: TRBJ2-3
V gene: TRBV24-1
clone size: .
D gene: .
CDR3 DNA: TGTGCCACCAGTGCGAGCTTGGGGCGGGGCTCACCCACAGATACGCAGTATTTT
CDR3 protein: CATSASLGRGSPTDTQYF

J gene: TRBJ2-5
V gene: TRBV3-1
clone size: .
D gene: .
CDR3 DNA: TGTGCCAGCAGCCCAAAAGGGGAGACCCAGTACTTC
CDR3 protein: CASSPKGETQYF

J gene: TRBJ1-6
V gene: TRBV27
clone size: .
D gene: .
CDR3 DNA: TGTGCCAGCAGTTTAAACGGAATCTCACCCCTCCACTTT
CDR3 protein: CASSLNGISPLHF

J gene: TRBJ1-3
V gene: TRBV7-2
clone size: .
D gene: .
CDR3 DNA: TGTGCCAGCAGCCCGGAGGTCCGAAGCAGCTCTGGAAACACCATATATTTT
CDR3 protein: CASSPEVRSSSGNTIYF

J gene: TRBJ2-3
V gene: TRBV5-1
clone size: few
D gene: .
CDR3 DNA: TGCGCCAGCAGCTTAACAGGAACGCGAGCAGATACGCAGTATTTT
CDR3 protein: CASSLTGTRADTQYF

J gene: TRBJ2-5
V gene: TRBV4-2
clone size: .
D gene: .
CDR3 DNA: TGTGCCAGCAGCCAAAAAGAGACCCAGTACTTC
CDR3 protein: CASSQKETQYF

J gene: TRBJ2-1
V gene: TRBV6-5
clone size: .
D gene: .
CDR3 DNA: TGTGCCAGCAGTTACGCCCGTTTTCTCTACAATGAGCAGTTCTTC
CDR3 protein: CASSYARFLYNEQFF

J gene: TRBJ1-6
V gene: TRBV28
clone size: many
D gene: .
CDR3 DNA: TGTGCCAGCAATGAACCCCGGGACTCTTATAATTCACCCCTCCACTTT
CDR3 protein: CASNEPRDSYNSPLHF

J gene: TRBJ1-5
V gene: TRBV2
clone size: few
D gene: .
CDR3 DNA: TGTGCCAGCGACGACACGACCTTCCTCAATCAGCCCCAGCATTTT
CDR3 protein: CASDDTTFLNQPQHF

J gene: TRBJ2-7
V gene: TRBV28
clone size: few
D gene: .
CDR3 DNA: TGTGCCAGCAGGGGGCCGATCTACGAGCAGTACTTC
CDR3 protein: CASRGPIYEQYF

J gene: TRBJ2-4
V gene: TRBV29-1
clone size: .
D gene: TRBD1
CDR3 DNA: TGCAGCGTTCTGAGCTTGATTCGGGACAGTCCCATTCAGTACTTC
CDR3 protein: CSVLSLIRDSPIQYF

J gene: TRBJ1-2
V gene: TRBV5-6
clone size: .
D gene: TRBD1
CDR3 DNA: TGTGCCAGCAGCTTGGAAGCAGGGGGCTTTGGCTACACCTTC
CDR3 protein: CASSLEAGGFGYTF

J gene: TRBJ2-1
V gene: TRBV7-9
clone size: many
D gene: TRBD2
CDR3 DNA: TGTGCCAGCAGCTTTGGGCTTTCGGGACTAGCGGGGAATGAGCAGTTCTTC
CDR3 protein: CASSFGLSGLAGNEQFF

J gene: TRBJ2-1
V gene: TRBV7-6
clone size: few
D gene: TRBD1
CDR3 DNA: TGTGCCAGCAGCGAACGGACAGGCGATTCCTACAATGAGCAGTTCTTC
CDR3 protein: CASSERTGDSYNEQFF

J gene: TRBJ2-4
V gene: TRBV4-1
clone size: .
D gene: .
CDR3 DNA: TGCGCCAGCAGCCAAGATCTCTCCATCAGGGAAGTCAAAAACATTCAGTACTTC
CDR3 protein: CASSQDLSIREVKNIQYF

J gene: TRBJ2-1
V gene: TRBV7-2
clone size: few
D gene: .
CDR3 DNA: TGTGCCAGCAGCTTAGCGGCGCTACCCGGACTCTACAATGAGCAGTTCTTC
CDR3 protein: CASSLAALPGLYNEQFF

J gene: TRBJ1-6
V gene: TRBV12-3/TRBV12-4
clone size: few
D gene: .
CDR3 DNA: TGTGCCAGCAGGGTACAGAGTAATTCACCCCTCCACTTT
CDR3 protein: CASRVQSNSPLHF

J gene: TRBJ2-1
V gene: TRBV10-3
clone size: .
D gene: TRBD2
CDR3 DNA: TGTGCCATCAGTGAGTCCCTAGCGGGGGGGCCTGAGCAGTTCTTC
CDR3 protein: CAISESLAGGPEQFF

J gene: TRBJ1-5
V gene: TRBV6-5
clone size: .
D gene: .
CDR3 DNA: TGTGCCAGCAGTTACGACAGGTCGTTGGATCAGCCCCAGCATTTT
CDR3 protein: CASSYDRSLDQPQHF

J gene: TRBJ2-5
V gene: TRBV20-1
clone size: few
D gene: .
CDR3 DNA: TGCAGTGCCCCCGAGGGTGGAGAGACCCAGTACTTC
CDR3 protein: CSAPEGGETQYF

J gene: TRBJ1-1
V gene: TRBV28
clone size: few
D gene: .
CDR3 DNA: TGTGCCAGCAGTGATCAAGGGCACACTGAAGCTTTCTTT
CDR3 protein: CASSDQGHTEAFF

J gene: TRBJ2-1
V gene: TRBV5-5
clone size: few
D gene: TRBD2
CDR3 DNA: TGTGCCAGCAGCTCTAGCGGGGGTTACACCAATGAGCAGTTCTTC
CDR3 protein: CASSSSGGYTNEQFF

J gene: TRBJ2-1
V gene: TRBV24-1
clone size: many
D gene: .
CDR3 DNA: TGTGCCACCAGTGATCCCGCGGACCCCCTGGGGAATGAGCAGTTCTTC
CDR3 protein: CATSDPADPLGNEQFF

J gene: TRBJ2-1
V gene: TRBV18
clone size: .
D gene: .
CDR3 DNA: TGTGCCAGCTCACCACGTCAGGTTACGGTCTACAATGAGCAGTTCTTC
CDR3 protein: CASSPRQVTVYNEQFF

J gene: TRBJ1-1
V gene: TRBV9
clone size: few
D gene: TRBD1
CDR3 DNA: TGTGCCAGCAGCATTACAGGGGACGGGCGCACTGAAGCTTTCTTT
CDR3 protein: CASSITGDGRTEAFF

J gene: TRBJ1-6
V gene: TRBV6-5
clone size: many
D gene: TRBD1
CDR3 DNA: TGTGCCAGCCGGGAAGACAGGGGGCGTGGACCCCTCCACTTT
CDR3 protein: CASREDRGRGPLHF

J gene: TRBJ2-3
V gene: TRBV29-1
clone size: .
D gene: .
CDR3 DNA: TGCAGCGTTTACCGGGGCGATACGCAGTATTTT
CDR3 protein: CSVYRGDTQYF

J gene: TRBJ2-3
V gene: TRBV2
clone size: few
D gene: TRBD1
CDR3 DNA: TGTGCCAGCAGTCTTTCAGGGGGCCTAGATACGCAGTATTTT
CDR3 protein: CASSLSGGLDTQYF

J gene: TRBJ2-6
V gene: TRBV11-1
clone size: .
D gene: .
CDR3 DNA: TGTGCCAGCAGCCGTGAGCTGACCTCTGGGGCCAACGTCCTGACTTTC
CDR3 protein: CASSRELTSGANVLTF

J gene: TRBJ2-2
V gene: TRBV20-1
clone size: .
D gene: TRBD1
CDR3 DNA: TGCAGTGCTAGTGGGGACAGAGAGACCGGGGAGCTGTTTTTT
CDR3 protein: CSASGDRETGELFF

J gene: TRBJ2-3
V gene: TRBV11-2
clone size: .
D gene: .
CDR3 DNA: TGTGCCAGCAGCTCCGGACAGAGCACAGATACGCAGTATTTT
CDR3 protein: CASSSGQSTDTQYF